The present TCR beta chain was sequenced within a study of T cells in Graves' hyperthyroidism and ophthalmopathy. J gave up 6 bases and V 4 bases, and 6 bases lay outside the gene matches. CDR1 and CDR2 from the germline V gene are LGHDT and YNNKEL (reference sequence). The CDR3 spans 13 residues. Authors of the study amplified TCR beta CDR3 regions from RNA transcripts. The HTBI set primed first-round TCR CDR3 RT-PCR. MiXCR was run by TCRdb on the multiplex PCR reads, yielding one entry per CDR3 protein. The table includes 500,000 to 650,000 distinct CDR3 sequences, just under 20% detected once. This clonotype was seen at least ten times. Its antigen remains unidentified. General study findings and limits: Among clonotypes expanded in thyroid above 0.001, most were also found in blood.

Patients with ophthalmopathy all had a Clinical Activity Score of at least 3, a NOSPECS grade of at least 4 and duration under 3 months. The study excluded patients with uncontrolled infection, other autoimmune disease, pregnancy or lactation. The receptor's source is a middle-aged man with Graves' ophthalmopathy. The V gene is TRBV3-1, the J gene TRBJ2-7; 7 bases are shared with TRBD1. The sample comprised blood. CDR3 amino acids: CASSRVTGVEQYF. The CDR3 DNA sequence: TGTGCCAGCAGCCGGGTAACAGGGGTCGAGCAGTACTTC.